The 11 T cell receptor beta chains below all came from one sample that was sequenced in a study of response to subunit inactivated influenza vaccine. Using its own MiXCR run on the RT-PCR reads, TCRdb lists one record per CDR3 protein. The sample consists of some 500,000 distinct CDR3 sequences, 15% to 20% of them appearing once. The sample was CD4+ T cells sorted from PBMCs, taken approximately 25 months after vaccination. Receptor source: a man aged 45 to 75 who received an inactivated influenza vaccine.

This clonotype came up many times. This rearrangement joins TRBV4-2 to TRBJ2-7; 8 bases fit TRBD2. The CDR3 has 16 amino acids. The germline gives CDR1 LGHNA, CDR2 YNFKEQ. J gave up 2 bases and V 1 base, and 7 bases lay outside the gene matches. CDR3 sequence (DNA): TGTGCCAGCAGCCAAGTAGGCGGGACTAGGCCCTACGAGCAGTACTTC. Translating gives CASSQVGGTRPYEQYF.

About this clonotype: At one of its ends the junction is not consistent with the germline gene, which may arise from a read error. The chain links TRBV24-1 to TRBJ2-1; D might be TRBD2 (5 bases). The V gene's germline CDR1 is KGHDR and CDR2 SFDVKD. This CDR3 comprises 14 residues. In DNA form, the CDR3 reads TGTGCCGCCAGTGATTTCGGGGTAAGCAATGAGCAGTTCTTC. Residues: CAASDFGVSNEQFF.

J is TRBJ2-3 and V is TRBV12-3 or TRBV12-4, with 11 bases that match TRBD2. Germline trimming cut 11 bases from V and 1 base from J; bases unmatched to any gene: 20. The CDR3 sequence is 19 residues long. The CDR3 sequence: CACCLESRLAGGRTDTQYF. In DNA, the CDR3 is TGTGCCTGCTGTTTAGAGTCCCGCCTAGCGGGGGGCCGCACAGATACGCAGTATTTT.

This clonotype was found a few times. The chain uses TRBV29-1 and TRBJ1-1; TRBD1 aligns across 9 bases. The CDR3 is made up of 13 amino acids. Germline assignment: CDR1 SQVTM and CDR2 ANQGSEA. Unmatched junction bases numbered 3, after V lost 7 bases and J lost 0 bases. The CDR3, as DNA: TGCAGCGGTGGACAGGGGATGAACACTGAAGCTTTCTTT. It is translated as CSGGQGMNTEAFF.

This chain uses TRBV11-1 with TRBJ2-6, with TRBD1 identical over 8 bases. Trimming at V came to 1 base and at J to 2 bases, leaving 10 bases not matched to a gene. The germline gives CDR1 SGHAT, CDR2 FQDESV (reference sequence). This CDR3 is built from 19 residues. CDR3 DNA sequence: TGTGCCAGCAGCTTAGACCCGACAGGGGTCAGAACTGGGGCCAACGTCCTGACTTTC. Translated, it gives CASSLDPTGVRTGANVLTF.

This clonotype has a handful of counts. The chain recombines TRBV2 with TRBJ2-3; 11 nucleotides agree with TRBD2. Germline V gene data show CDR1 as SNHLY and CDR2 as FYNNEI. After removal of 3 bases from V and 4 bases from J, the junction contained 3 bases not matched to a gene. The CDR3 contains 15 residues. The CDR3 is CASSDPSGGPDTQYF. The DNA for the CDR3 is TGTGCCAGCAGTGACCCTAGCGGGGGGCCAGATACGCAGTATTTT. The whole variable domain, remainder taken from reference TRBV2 and TRBJ2-3, is EPEVTQTPSHQVTQMGQEVILRCVPISNHLYFYWYRQILGQKVEFLVSFYNNEISEKSEIFDDQFSVERPDGSNFTLKIRSTKLEDSAMYFCASSDPSGGPDTQYFGPGTRLTVL.

This clonotype showed up just a few times. The CDR3 coding sequence is TGTGCCAGCAGTTTAAGTGGGACTAGCGGGAAGCAGTACTTC. Protein: CASSLSGTSGKQYF. This chain joins TRBV12-3 or TRBV12-4 and TRBJ2-7; 13 bases match TRBD2. Losses at the gene ends were 2 bases for V and 8 bases for J; bases not matched to a gene: 3. The CDR3 spans 14 residues.

Comments on this clonotype: The junction departs from the called germline gene at one end, perhaps through a read error. J is TRBJ1-2 and V is TRBV7-2; 7 nucleotides align to TRBD1. This CDR3 has 16 residues. Germline lookup yields CDR1 SGHTA and CDR2 FQGNSA. The CDR3 DNA sequence: TGTGCCAACAGCCCGTGGACAGGCCCCTCTAACTATGGCTACACCTTC. It specifies CANSPWTGPSNYGYTF.

The V gene is TRBV20-1, the J gene TRBJ2-5; TRBD1 might be the D (5 bases). Germline V lookup: CDR1 DFQATT, CDR2 SNEGSKA (reference sequence). Trimming removed 6 bases from V and 5 bases from J, with 16 bases in between. This CDR3 is 13 amino acids long. This CDR3 reads CSATDSSPETQYF. The CDR3 DNA sequence: TGCAGTGCCACTGACAGCTCTCCCGAGACCCAGTACTTC.

This sequence joins TRBV6-5 and TRBJ2-7; a weak D match, TRBD2 (6 bases). Germline CDR1 is MNHEY and CDR2 is SVGAGI. V shed 2 bases and J shed 4 bases, with 12 bases lying between them. The CDR3 consists of 14 residues. The chain's CDR3 is CASSYGRGGYEQYF. CDR3 nucleotides: TGTGCCAGCAGTTACGGAAGGGGAGGATACGAGCAGTACTTC.

This clonotype was recorded a few times. The rearrangement joins TRBV27 to TRBJ1-4, with D maybe TRBD1 (5 bases). V was pared by 5 bases and J by 4 bases, with 11 bases between. The CDR3 is 14 amino acids. Germline values: CDR1 MNHEY, CDR2 SMNVEV (reference sequence). In DNA, the CDR3 is TGTGCCAGCAGTCCAATGGGGCGTAATGAAAAACTGTTTTTT. This codes for CASSPMGRNEKLFF.